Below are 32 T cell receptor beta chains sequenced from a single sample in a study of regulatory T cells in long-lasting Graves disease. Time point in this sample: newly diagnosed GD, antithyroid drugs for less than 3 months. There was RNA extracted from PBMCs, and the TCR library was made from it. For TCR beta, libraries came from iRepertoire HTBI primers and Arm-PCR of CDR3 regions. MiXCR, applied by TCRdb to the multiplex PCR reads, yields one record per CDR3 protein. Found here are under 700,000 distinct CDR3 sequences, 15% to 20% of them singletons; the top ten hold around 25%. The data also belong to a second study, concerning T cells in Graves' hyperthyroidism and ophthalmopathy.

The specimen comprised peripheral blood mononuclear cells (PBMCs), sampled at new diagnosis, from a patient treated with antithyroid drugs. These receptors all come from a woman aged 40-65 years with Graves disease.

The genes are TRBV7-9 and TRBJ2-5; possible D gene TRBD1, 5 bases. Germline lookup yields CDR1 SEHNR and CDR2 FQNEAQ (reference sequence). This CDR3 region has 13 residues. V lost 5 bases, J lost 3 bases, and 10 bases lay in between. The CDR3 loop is CASSPKGKETQYF. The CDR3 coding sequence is TGTGCCAGCAGCCCAAAGGGGAAAGAGACCCAGTACTTC.

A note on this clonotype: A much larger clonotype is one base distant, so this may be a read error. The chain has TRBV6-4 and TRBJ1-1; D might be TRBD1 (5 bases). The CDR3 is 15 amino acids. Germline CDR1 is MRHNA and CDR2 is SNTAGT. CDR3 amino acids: CASSLFEGMNAEAFF. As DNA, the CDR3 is TGTGCCAGCAGTTTATTTGAGGGGATGAACGCTGAAGCTTTCTTT.

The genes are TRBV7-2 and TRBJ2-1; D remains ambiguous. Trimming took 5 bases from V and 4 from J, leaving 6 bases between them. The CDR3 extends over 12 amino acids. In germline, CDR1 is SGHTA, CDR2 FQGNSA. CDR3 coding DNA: TGTGCCAGCAGCCCGGTGTACAATGAGCAGTTCTTC. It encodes CASSPVYNEQFF.

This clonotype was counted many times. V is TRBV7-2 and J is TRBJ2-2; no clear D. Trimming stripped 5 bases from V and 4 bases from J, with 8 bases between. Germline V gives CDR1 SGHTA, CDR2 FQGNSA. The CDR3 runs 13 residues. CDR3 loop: CASSPLSTGELFF. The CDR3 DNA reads TGTGCCAGCAGCCCCCTTTCCACCGGGGAGCTGTTTTTT.

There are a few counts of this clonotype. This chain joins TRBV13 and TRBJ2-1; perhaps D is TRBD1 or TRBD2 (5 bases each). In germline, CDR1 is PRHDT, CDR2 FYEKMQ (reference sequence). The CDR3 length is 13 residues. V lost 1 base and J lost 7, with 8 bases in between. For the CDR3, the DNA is TGTGCCAGCAGCTTAGTGGGGGTGAATGAGCAGTTCTTC. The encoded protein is CASSLVGVNEQFF.

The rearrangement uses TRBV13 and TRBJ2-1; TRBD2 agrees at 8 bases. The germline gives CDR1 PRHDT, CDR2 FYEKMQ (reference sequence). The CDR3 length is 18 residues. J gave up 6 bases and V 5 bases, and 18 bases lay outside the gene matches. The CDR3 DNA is TGTGCCAGCAGCGAGGGACTAGGTAGCGAGCTCCCTGCCAATGAGCAGTTCTTC. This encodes CASSEGLGSELPANEQFF.

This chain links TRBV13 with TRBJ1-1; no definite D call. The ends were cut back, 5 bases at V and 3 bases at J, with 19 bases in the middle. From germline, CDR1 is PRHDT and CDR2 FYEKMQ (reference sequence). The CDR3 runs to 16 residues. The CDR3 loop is CASSEEGLVQDTEAFF. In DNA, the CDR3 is TGTGCCAGCAGCGAAGAGGGCCTAGTTCAGGACACTGAAGCTTTCTTT.

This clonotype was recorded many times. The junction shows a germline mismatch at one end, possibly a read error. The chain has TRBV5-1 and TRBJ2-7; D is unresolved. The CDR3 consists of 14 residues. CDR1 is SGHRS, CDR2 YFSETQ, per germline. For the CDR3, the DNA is TGTGCCAGCAGCTTGGAGTACGGCCCCTACGAGCAGTACTTC. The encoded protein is CASSLEYGPYEQYF.

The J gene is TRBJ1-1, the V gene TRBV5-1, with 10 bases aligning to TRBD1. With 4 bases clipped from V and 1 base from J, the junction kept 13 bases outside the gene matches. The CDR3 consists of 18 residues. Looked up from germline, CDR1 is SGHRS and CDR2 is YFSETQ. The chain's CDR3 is CASSHQAGQGTRNTEAFF. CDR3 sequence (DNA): TGCGCCAGCAGCCACCAGGCGGGACAGGGGACAAGGAACACTGAAGCTTTCTTT.

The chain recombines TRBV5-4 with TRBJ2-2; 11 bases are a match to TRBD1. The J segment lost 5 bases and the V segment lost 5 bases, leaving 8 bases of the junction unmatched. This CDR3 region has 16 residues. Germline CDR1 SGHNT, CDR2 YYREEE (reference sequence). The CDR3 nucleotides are TGTGCCAGCAGACGGGCCGGGACAGGGGGGACCGGGGAGCTGTTTTTT. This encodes CASRRAGTGGTGELFF.

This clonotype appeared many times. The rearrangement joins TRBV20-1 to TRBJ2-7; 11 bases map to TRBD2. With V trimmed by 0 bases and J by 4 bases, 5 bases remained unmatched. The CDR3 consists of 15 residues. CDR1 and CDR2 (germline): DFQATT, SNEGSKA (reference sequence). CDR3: CSARDLAGGFYEQYF. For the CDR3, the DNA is TGCAGTGCTAGAGATCTAGCGGGGGGTTTTTACGAGCAGTACTTC.

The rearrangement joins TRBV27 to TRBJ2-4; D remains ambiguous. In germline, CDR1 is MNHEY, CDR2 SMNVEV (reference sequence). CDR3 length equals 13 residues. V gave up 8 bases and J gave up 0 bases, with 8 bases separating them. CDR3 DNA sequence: TGTGCCAGCGGGGTGACAGCCAAAAACATTCAGTACTTC. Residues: CASGVTAKNIQYF.

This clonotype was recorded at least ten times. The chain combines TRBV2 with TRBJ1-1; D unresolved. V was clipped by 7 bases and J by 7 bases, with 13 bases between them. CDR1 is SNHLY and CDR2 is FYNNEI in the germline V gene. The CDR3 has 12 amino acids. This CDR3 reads CASTKLGSEAFF. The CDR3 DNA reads TGTGCCAGCACCAAATTGGGGAGTGAAGCTTTCTTT.

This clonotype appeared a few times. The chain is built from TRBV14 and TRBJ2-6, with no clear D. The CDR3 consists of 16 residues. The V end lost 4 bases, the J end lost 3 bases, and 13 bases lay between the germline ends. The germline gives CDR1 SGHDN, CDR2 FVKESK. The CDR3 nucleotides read TGTGCCAGCAGCCCGATTGAGCTTTTTGGGGCCAACGTCCTGACTTTC. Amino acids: CASSPIELFGANVLTF. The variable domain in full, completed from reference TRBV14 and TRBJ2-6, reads EAGVTQFPSHSVIEKGQTVTLRCDPISGHDNLYWYRRVMGKEIKFLLHFVKESKQDESGMPNNRFLAERTGGTYSTLKVQPAELEDSGVYFCASSPIELFGANVLTFGAGSRLTVL.

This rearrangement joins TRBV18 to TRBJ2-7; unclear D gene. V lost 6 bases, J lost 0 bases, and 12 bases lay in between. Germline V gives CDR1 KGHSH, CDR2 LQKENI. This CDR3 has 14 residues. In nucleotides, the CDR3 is TGTGCCAGCTCCCTTTTTGAAAGCTCCTACGAGCAGTACTTC. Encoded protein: CASSLFESSYEQYF.

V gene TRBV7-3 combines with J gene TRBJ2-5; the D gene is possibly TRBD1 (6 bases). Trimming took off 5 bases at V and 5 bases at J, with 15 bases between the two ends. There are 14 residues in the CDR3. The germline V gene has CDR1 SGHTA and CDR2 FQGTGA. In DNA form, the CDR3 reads TGTGCCAGCAGCCAACAGGGTTTGCGGGAGACCCAGTACTTC. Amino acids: CASSQQGLRETQYF. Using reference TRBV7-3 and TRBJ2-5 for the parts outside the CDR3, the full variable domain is GAGVSQTPSNKVTEKGKYVELRCDPISGHTALYWYRQSLGQGPEFLIYFQGTGAADDSGLPNDRFFAVRPEGSVSTLKIQRTERGDSAVYLCASSQQGLRETQYFGPGTRLLVL.

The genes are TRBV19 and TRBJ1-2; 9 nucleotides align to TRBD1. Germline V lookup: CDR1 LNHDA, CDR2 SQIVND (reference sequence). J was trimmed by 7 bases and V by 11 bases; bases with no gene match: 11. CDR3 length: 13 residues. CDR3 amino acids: CAVQTGQGFGYTF. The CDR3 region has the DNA TGTGCCGTTCAAACTGGACAGGGGTTTGGCTACACCTTC.

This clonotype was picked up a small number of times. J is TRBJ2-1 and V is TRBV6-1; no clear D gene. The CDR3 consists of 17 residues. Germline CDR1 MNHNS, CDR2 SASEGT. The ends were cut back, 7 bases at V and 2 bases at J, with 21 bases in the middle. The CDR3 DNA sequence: TGTGCCAGCACCAAAACCCCCCGGCTGATCCCCTACAATGAGCAGTTCTTC. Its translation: CASTKTPRLIPYNEQFF.

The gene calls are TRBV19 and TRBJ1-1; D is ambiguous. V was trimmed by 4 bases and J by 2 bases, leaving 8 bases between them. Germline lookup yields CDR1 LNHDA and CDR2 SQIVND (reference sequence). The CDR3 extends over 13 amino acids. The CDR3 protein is CASSTWENTEAFF. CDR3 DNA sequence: TGTGCCAGTAGTACTTGGGAAAACACTGAAGCTTTCTTT.

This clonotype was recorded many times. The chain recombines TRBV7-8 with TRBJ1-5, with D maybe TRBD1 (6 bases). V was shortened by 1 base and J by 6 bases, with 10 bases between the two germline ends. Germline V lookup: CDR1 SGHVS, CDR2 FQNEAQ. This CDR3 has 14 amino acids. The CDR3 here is CASSLEGVLQPQHF. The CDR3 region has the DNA TGTGCCAGCAGCTTAGAGGGGGTACTTCAGCCCCAGCATTTT.

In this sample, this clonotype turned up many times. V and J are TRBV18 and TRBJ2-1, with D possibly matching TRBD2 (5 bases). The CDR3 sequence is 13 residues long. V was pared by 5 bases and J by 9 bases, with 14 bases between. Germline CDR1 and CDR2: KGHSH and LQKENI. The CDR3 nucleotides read TGTGCCAGCTCAGGGCGAGGTGGGAGTGAGCAGTTCTTC. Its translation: CASSGRGGSEQFF.

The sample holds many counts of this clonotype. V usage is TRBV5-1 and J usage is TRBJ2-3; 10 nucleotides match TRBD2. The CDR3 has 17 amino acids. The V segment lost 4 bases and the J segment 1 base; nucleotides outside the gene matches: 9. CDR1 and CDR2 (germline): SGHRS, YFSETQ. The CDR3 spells CASSTQPSGGRTDTQYF. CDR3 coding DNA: TGCGCCAGCAGCACCCAACCTAGCGGGGGCCGCACAGATACGCAGTATTTT.

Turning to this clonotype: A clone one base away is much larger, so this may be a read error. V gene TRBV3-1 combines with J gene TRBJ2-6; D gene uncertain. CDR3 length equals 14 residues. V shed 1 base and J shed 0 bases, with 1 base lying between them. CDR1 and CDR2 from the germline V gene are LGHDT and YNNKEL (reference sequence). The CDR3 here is CASSQASGANVLTF. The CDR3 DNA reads TGTGCCAGCAGCCAAGCCTCTGGGGCCAACGTCCTGACTTTC.

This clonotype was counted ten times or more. CDR3 sequence reads: CARNAGQQTYEQYF. The CDR3 coding sequence is TGTGCCAGGAATGCCGGACAGCAGACCTACGAGCAGTACTTC. The chain recombines TRBV2 with TRBJ2-7, with D tentatively TRBD1 (6 bases). CDR1 is SNHLY, CDR2 FYNNEI, per germline. Trimming stripped 9 bases from V and 2 bases from J, with 17 bases between. This CDR3 is 14 amino acids long.

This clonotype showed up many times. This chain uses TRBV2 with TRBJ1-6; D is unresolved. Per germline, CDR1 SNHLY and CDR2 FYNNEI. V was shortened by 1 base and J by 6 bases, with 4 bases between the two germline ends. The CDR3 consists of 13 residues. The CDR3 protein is CASSEGVNSPLHF. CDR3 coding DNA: TGTGCCAGCAGTGAAGGGGTTAATTCACCCCTCCACTTT. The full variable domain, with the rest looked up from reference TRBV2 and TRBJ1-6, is EPEVTQTPSHQVTQMGQEVILRCVPISNHLYFYWYRQILGQKVEFLVSFYNNEISEKSEIFDDQFSVERPDGSNFTLKIRSTKLEDSAMYFCASSEGVNSPLHFGNGTRLTVT.

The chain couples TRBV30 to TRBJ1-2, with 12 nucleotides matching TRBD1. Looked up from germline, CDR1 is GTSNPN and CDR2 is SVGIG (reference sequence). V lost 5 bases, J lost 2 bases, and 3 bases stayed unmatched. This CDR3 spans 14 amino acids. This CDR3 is CAWGGTGGNYGYTF. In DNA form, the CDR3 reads TGTGCCTGGGGGGGGACAGGGGGCAACTATGGCTACACCTTC.

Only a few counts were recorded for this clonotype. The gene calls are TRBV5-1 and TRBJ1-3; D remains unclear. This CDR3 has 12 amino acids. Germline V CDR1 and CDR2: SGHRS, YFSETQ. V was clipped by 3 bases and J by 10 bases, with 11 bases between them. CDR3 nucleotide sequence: TGCGCCAGCAGCTCCAGCGGTGGGACCATATATTTT. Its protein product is CASSSSGGTIYF.

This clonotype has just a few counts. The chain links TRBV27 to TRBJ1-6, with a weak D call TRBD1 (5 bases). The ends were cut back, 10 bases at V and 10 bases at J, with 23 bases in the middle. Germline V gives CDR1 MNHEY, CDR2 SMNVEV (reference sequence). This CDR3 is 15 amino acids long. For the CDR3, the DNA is TGTGCCACCCGGGGTGGGACGGACCACTACTCACCCCTCCACTTT. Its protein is CATRGGTDHYSPLHF.

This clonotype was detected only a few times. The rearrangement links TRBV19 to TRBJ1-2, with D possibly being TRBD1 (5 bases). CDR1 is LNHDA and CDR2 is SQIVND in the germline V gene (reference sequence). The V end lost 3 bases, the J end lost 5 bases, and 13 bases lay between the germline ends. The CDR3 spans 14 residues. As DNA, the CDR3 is TGTGCCAGTAGTATGGGGCAGAAAATATATGGCTACACCTTC. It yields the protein CASSMGQKIYGYTF.

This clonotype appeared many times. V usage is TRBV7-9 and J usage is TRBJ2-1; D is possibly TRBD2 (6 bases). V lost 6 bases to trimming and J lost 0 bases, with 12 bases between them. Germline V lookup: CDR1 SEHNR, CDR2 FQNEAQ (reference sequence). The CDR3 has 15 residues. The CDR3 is CASSSEGLSYNEQFF. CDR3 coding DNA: TGTGCCAGCAGTTCCGAGGGACTCTCCTACAATGAGCAGTTCTTC.

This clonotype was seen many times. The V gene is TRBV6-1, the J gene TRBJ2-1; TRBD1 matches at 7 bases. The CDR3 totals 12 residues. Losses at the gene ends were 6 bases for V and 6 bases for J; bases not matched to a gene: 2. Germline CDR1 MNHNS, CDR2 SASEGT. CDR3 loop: CASRWDSNEQFF. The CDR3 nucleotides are TGTGCCAGCAGATGGGACAGCAATGAGCAGTTCTTC.

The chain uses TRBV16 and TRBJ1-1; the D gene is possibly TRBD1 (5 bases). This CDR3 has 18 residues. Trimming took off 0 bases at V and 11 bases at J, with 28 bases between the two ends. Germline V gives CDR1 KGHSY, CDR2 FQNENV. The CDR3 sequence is CASSQSGVGAQTSPAAFF. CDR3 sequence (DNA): TGTGCCAGCAGCCAATCCGGGGTAGGGGCGCAAACCTCCCCGGCGGCTTTCTTT.